Listed here are 8 T cell receptor beta chains from one sample, sequenced in a study of cytotoxic CD8 clonotypes in ibrutinib-treated CLL. Some clones are missing from TCRdb's copy, which holds only in-frame ones; the method was immunoSEQ multiplex PCR. The table has approximately 100,000 clones, around four fifths seen once. The sequencing here drew on PBMCs, taken after 12 months of ibrutinib treatment. These receptors were taken from a human donor with chronic lymphocytic leukemia.

This clone was counted a few times. This chain joins TRBV30 and TRBJ2-2, with 7 bases lining up with TRBD2. Germline V gene sequence: CDR1 GTSNPN, CDR2 SVGIG (reference sequence). Trimming cost V 0 bases and J 0 bases; bases outside gene matches: 10. The CDR3 consists of 18 residues. The CDR3 DNA follows: TGTGCCTGGAGTGTCAGACTTAAAGCGGGGACGAACACCGGGGAGCTGTTTTTT. This encodes CAWSVRLKAGTNTGELFF.

The chain carries TRBV11-1 and TRBJ2-2, with 8 nucleotides matching TRBD2. There are 14 residues in the CDR3. Germline CDR1 SGHAT, CDR2 FQDESV (reference sequence). The V gene end was trimmed by 5 bases and the J gene end by 5 bases; junction bases not matched to a gene: 4. CDR3 region: CASSRGGRTGELFF. The DNA of the CDR3 is TGTGCCAGCAGCCGGGGGGGCCGGACCGGGGAGCTGTTTTTT.

This clone has more than one count but fewer than ten. J is TRBJ1-2 and V is TRBV4-1; D is unclear. The V end was cut by 0 bases, the J end by 3 bases, with 11 bases between. The CDR3 has 15 residues. Germline CDR1 MGHRA, CDR2 YSYEKL. CDR3 nucleotides: TGCGCCAGCAGCCAAGACAGGTGGGCCGACTATGGCTACACCTTC. It specifies CASSQDRWADYGYTF.

This clone occurred a few times. This chain joins TRBV7-3 and TRBJ2-7; 9 bases fit TRBD2. Germline V CDR1 and CDR2: SGHTA, FQGTGA. Trimming cost V 0 bases and J 5 bases; bases outside gene matches: 5. The length of the CDR3 is 15 residues. CDR3 residues: CASSLTPSGVHEQYF. The DNA of the CDR3 is TGTGCCAGCAGCTTAACTCCTAGCGGGGTCCACGAGCAGTACTTC.

The chain employs TRBV15 and TRBJ1-6, with a possible D match to TRBD1 (5 bases). V dropped 7 bases and J dropped 7 bases, with 17 bases sitting between them. The CDR3 runs 15 residues. The germline CDR1 and CDR2 sequences are LNHNV and YYDKDF (reference sequence). The CDR3 loop is CATTGHRSKNSPLHF. CDR3 nucleotide sequence: TGTGCCACCACGGGCCACAGGAGTAAGAATTCACCCCTCCACTTT.

The J gene is TRBJ2-1, the V gene TRBV9, with 13 bases aligning to TRBD2. From germline, CDR1 is SGDLS and CDR2 YYNGEE. The CDR3 length is 19 residues. Trimming at V came to 0 bases and at J to 2 bases, leaving 8 bases not matched to a gene. The CDR3 DNA reads TGTGCCAGCAGCGTAGGGACTAGCGGGGGATCGTCTGCCTACAATGAGCAGTTCTTC. The encoded protein is CASSVGTSGGSSAYNEQFF.

V and J are TRBV6-4 and TRBJ2-2; 10 nucleotides line up with TRBD2. Germline V CDR1 and CDR2: MRHNA, SNTAGT. The J segment lost 6 bases and the V segment lost 5 bases, leaving 9 bases of the junction unmatched. The CDR3 is made up of 16 amino acids. This CDR3 is CASSYKAGGPSGELFF. CDR3 nucleotides: TGTGCCAGCAGTTACAAAGCGGGGGGGCCTTCCGGGGAGCTGTTTTTT.

This clone occurred once. The rearrangement links TRBV28 to TRBJ2-7; TRBD1 agrees at 9 bases. Germline CDR1 MDHEN, CDR2 SYDVKM. The CDR3 has 15 residues. V trimming: 6 bases; J trimming: 2 bases; junction bases outside the gene matches: 8. The DNA for the CDR3 is TGTGCCAGCAGCCCCGGGACAGGGCCACCCTACGAGCAGTACTTC. The encoded protein is CASSPGTGPPYEQYF.